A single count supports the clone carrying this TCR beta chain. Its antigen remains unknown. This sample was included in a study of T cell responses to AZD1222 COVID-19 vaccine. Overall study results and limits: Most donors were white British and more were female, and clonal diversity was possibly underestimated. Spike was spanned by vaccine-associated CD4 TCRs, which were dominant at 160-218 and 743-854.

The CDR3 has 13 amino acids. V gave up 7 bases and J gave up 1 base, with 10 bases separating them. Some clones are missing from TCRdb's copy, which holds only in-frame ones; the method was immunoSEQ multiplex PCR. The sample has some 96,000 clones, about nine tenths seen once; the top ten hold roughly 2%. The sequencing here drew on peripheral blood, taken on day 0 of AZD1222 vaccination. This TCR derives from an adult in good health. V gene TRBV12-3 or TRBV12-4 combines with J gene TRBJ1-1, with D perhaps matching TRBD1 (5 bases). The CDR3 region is CASTFQGNTEAFF. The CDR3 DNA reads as TGTGCCAGCACCTTCCAGGGGAACACTGAAGCTTTCTTT.